The following is a T cell receptor beta chain sequence with its context. This specimen comes from a study of blood T cell repertoires in COVID-19. For the study at large: Some COVID-19 samples were acute and others convalescent; all came from the United States, Italy and Spain.

Authors' data handling: Reference gene primer amplification in the assay estimated nucleated cell counts. Only in-frame clones appear in the TCRdb table, and some are missing; sequencing was by immunoSEQ multiplex PCR. The DNA gave D and trimming, while V, J and clone size come from that table. The data contain about 140,000 clones, roughly four fifths of them singletons. The CDR3 runs to 15 residues. The germline CDR1 and CDR2 sequences are SGHTA and FQGTGA. Trimming pared 2 bases from V and 0 bases from J, leaving 9 bases between. The rearrangement links TRBV7-3 to TRBJ2-3; D might be TRBD2 (6 bases). Material: peripheral blood. The clonotype originates from a man older than 75 with acute or convalescent COVID-19. The CDR3 bases are TGTGCCAGCAGCTTATACGGGAGTAGCACAGATACGCAGTATTTT. This encodes CASSLYGSSTDTQYF. Full variable domain (remainder filled in from reference TRBV7-3 and TRBJ2-3): GAGVSQTPSNKVTEKGKYVELRCDPISGHTALYWYRQSLGQGPEFLIYFQGTGAADDSGLPNDRFFAVRPEGSVSTLKIQRTERGDSAVYLCASSLYGSSTDTQYFGPGTRLTVL.